One and the same sample provided the 28 T cell receptor beta chains below, sequenced in a study of response to subunit inactivated influenza vaccine. TCRdb reprocessed the RT-PCR reads with MiXCR, giving one entry per CDR3 protein. The repertoire holds 700,000 to 800,000 distinct CDR3 sequences, with around 20% as singletons. The source material was PBMCs from blood, sampled about 5 days after vaccination. The receptors shown here come from a man aged 45-65 years who received an inactivated influenza vaccine.

This clonotype was detected ten times or more. V is TRBV29-1 and J is TRBJ2-2; no reliable D call. CDR1 is SQVTM and CDR2 is ANQGSEA in the germline V gene. The CDR3 consists of 13 residues. The CDR3 here is CTTTGQNTGELFF. Written as DNA, the CDR3 is TGCACCACTACTGGGCAGAACACCGGGGAGCTGTTTTTT.

This clonotype has only a few counts. V gene TRBV7-2 combines with J gene TRBJ2-5, with D perhaps given as TRBD1 or TRBD2 (5 bases each). The V gene lost 6 bases and the J gene lost 1 base, with 18 bases spanning the gap. CDR3 size: 16 residues. Per the germline V gene, CDR1 is SGHTA and CDR2 is FQGNSA. The CDR3 region has the DNA TGTGCCAGCAGGTACCACGGGGCCAGCGTCCAAGAGACCCAGTACTTC. It translates to CASRYHGASVQETQYF.

This clonotype has a handful of counts. The chain uses TRBV20-1 and TRBJ2-7; D is possibly TRBD2 (6 bases). The CDR3 spans 14 residues. Trimming cost V 3 bases and J 0 bases, with 12 bases left between them. Germline CDR1 is DFQATT and CDR2 is SNEGSKA (reference sequence). CDR3 nucleotides: TGCAGTGCTAGGTCCGGGGGAGCCTCCTACGAGCAGTACTTC. Translating it yields CSARSGGASYEQYF.

The chain carries TRBV12-3 or TRBV12-4 and TRBJ2-2; maybe TRBD1 (5 bases). The CDR3 has 14 amino acids. V was trimmed by 4 bases and J by 3 bases, leaving 9 bases between them. CDR3 sequence: CASSSQVYTGELFF. The CDR3 DNA is TGTGCCAGCAGTTCACAGGTGTACACCGGGGAGCTGTTTTTT.

Only a few counts were recorded for this clonotype. The chain employs TRBV10-3 and TRBJ2-3, with D perhaps TRBD2 (5 bases). Germline V CDR1 and CDR2: ENHRY, SYGVKD. This CDR3 has 16 amino acids. The V gene lost 0 bases and the J gene lost 1 base, with 11 bases spanning the gap. For the CDR3, the DNA is TGTGCCATCAGTGAGTCGCGGGCCCTCGGCACAGATACGCAGTATTTT. As protein: CAISESRALGTDTQYF.

The chain employs TRBV20-1 and TRBJ2-6; TRBD2 might be the D (5 bases). Trimming pared 6 bases from V and 3 bases from J, leaving 15 bases between. The length of the CDR3 is 15 residues. Looked up from germline, CDR1 is DFQATT and CDR2 is SNEGSKA (reference sequence). The CDR3 region is CSAGQPGGGANVLTF. CDR3 bases: TGCAGTGCGGGCCAGCCTGGAGGTGGGGCCAACGTCCTGACTTTC.

The gene calls are TRBV6-5 and TRBJ1-1, with TRBD1 matching 7 bases. Germline V gives CDR1 MNHEY, CDR2 SVGAGI. V lost 2 bases and J lost 0; bases outside the gene matches: 6. The CDR3 consists of 16 residues. The CDR3: CASSYGQAGMNTEAFF. The CDR3 bases are TGTGCCAGCAGTTACGGACAGGCGGGCATGAACACTGAAGCTTTCTTT.

This chain uses TRBV5-1 with TRBJ2-1; 8 bases agree with TRBD1. Germline V gene data show CDR1 as SGHRS and CDR2 as YFSETQ. V shed 4 bases, J shed 10 bases, and the junction held 4 bases outside the gene matches. CDR3 length equals 12 residues. This CDR3 is CASSRNRGEQFF. The DNA for the CDR3 is TGCGCCAGCAGCCGAAACAGGGGGGAGCAGTTCTTC.

A few counts support this clonotype. This chain uses TRBV12-3 or TRBV12-4 with TRBJ1-1; the D is unclear. This CDR3 region has 13 residues. V was trimmed by 3 bases and J by 5 bases, leaving 10 bases between them. The CDR3 spells CASSLTRWTEAFF. The CDR3, as DNA: TGTGCCAGCAGTTTGACTAGGTGGACTGAAGCTTTCTTT.

V usage is TRBV20-1 and J usage is TRBJ2-7; maybe TRBD1 (5 bases). There are 14 residues in the CDR3. Germline V lookup: CDR1 DFQATT, CDR2 SNEGSKA (reference sequence). Trimming pared 3 bases from V and 5 bases from J, leaving 17 bases between. The CDR3 sequence: CSASGALQDHEQYF. For the CDR3, the DNA is TGCAGTGCTAGTGGGGCGCTACAGGATCACGAGCAGTACTTC.

This clonotype was counted at least ten times. The gene calls are TRBV29-1 and TRBJ2-5; TRBD1 matches at 8 bases. The trim removed 7 bases at V and 0 bases at J, leaving 13 bases unmatched. This CDR3 is built from 16 residues. CDR1 is SQVTM and CDR2 is ANQGSEA in the germline V gene. In DNA, the CDR3 is TGCAGCGCACCCTCGAGGACAGGGTTTAACCAAGAGACCCAGTACTTC. It is translated as CSAPSRTGFNQETQYF. Supplemented by reference TRBV29-1 and TRBJ2-5, the full variable domain reads SAVISQKPSRDICQRGTSLTIQCQVDSQVTMMFWYRQQPGQSLTLIATANQGSEATYESGFVIDKFPISRPNLTFSTLTVSNMSPEDSSIYLCSAPSRTGFNQETQYFGPGTRLLVL.

V usage is TRBV5-5 and J usage is TRBJ2-7, with 7 positions matching TRBD1. V lost 4 bases to trimming and J lost 0 bases; unmatched junction nucleotides: 13. Germline V gene sequence: CDR1 SGHKS, CDR2 YYEKEE (reference sequence). The CDR3 totals 17 residues. The CDR3 spells CASSPGQAHVYSYEQYF. In DNA form, the CDR3 reads TGTGCCAGCAGCCCCGGACAGGCCCACGTCTACTCCTACGAGCAGTACTTC. Supplemented by reference TRBV5-5 and TRBJ2-7, the full variable domain reads DAGVTQSPTHLIKTRGQQVTLRCSPISGHKSVSWYQQVLGQGPQFIFQYYEKEERGRGNFPDRFSARQFPNYSSELNVNALLLGDSALYLCASSPGQAHVYSYEQYFGPGTRLTVT.

This clonotype appeared a few times. The genes are TRBV20-1 and TRBJ1-1; D gene unclear. Germline loops: CDR1 DFQATT, CDR2 SNEGSKA (reference sequence). The CDR3 has 12 amino acids. The DNA for the CDR3 is TGCAGGGCGGTCCTAATGAACACTGAAGCTTTCTTT. Translation gives CRAVLMNTEAFF.

V gene TRBV6-1 combines with J gene TRBJ1-5; 8 nucleotides line up with TRBD1. CDR3 length: 15 amino acids. V lost 6 bases, J lost 2 bases, and 6 bases stayed unmatched. Germline CDR1 reads MNHNS; CDR2 reads SASEGT. The CDR3 loop is CASRTGERGNQPQHF. CDR3 DNA: TGTGCCAGCAGGACAGGGGAGAGAGGCAATCAGCCCCAGCATTTT.

This rearrangement joins TRBV28 to TRBJ2-4, with TRBD2 matching over 9 bases. The ends lost 8 bases at V and 7 bases at J; junction bases unmatched: 9. Germline CDR1 reads MDHEN; CDR2 reads SYDVKM. The CDR3 spans 14 residues. CDR3 sequence: CASGAGGPRNIQYF. The DNA of the CDR3 is TGTGCCAGCGGGGCGGGAGGGCCGAGGAACATTCAGTACTTC.

This clonotype has just a few counts. The chain is built from TRBV7-9 and TRBJ2-1, with 7 bases that match TRBD2. V gave up 5 bases and J gave up 0 bases; unmatched junction bases: 7. The CDR3 loop spans 16 amino acids. Per the germline V gene, CDR1 is SEHNR and CDR2 is FQNEAQ (reference sequence). The CDR3, as DNA: TGTGCCAGCAGCCCCCTGGCGGGAGTCTCCTACAATGAGCAGTTCTTC. It encodes CASSPLAGVSYNEQFF.

The chain couples TRBV20-1 to TRBJ1-5, with 8 positions matching TRBD1. V shed 4 bases, J shed 0 bases, and the junction held 8 bases outside the gene matches. Germline values: CDR1 DFQATT, CDR2 SNEGSKA (reference sequence). This CDR3 has 16 residues. This CDR3 reads CSAMSQGVDSNQPQHF. As DNA, the CDR3 is TGCAGTGCTATGTCACAGGGGGTCGATAGCAATCAGCCCCAGCATTTT.

This clonotype was seen only a few times. The CDR3 protein is CSARSYRNTEAFF. CDR3 nucleotide sequence: TGCAGTGCTAGAAGTTACAGAAACACTGAAGCTTTCTTT. The rearrangement links TRBV20-1 to TRBJ1-1; the D is unclear. The CDR3 runs 13 residues. Germline V CDR1 and CDR2: DFQATT, SNEGSKA (reference sequence). The V gene lost 2 bases and the J gene lost 2 bases, with 9 bases spanning the gap.

The chain joins TRBV7-9 to TRBJ2-1; 7 nucleotides match TRBD2. CDR1 is SEHNR, CDR2 FQNEAQ, per germline (reference sequence). The CDR3 extends over 15 amino acids. The J segment lost 8 bases and the V segment lost 6 bases, leaving 13 bases of the junction unmatched. CDR3 DNA: TGTGCCAGCAGGTATCTAGCGGTTTTTCCAGATGAGCAGTTCTTC. This sequence encodes CASRYLAVFPDEQFF.

This clonotype occurred many times. This chain links TRBV20-1 with TRBJ1-4; weak D call: TRBD1 (6 bases). CDR1 DFQATT and CDR2 SNEGSKA come from the germline V gene (reference sequence). This CDR3 region has 12 residues. V was cut by 6 bases and J by 8 bases, with 13 bases left in between. This chain's CDR3 is CSAGQFGEKLFF. The CDR3 DNA follows: TGCAGTGCCGGACAGTTCGGGGAAAAACTGTTTTTT.

In its sample, this clonotype was seen a few times. The chain combines TRBV20-1 with TRBJ1-3, with D hard to call. V was shortened by 5 bases and J by 2 bases, with 7 bases between the two germline ends. The CDR3 consists of 12 residues. CDR1 and CDR2 (germline): DFQATT, SNEGSKA (reference sequence). CDR3 amino acids: CSAPLAGNTIYF. In DNA, the CDR3 is TGCAGTGCTCCCTTAGCTGGAAACACCATATATTTT.

This clonotype appeared a few times. The CDR3 sequence: CASTQLAKSSYNEQFF. CDR3 nucleotide sequence: TGTGCCAGCACCCAACTAGCGAAGAGCTCCTACAATGAGCAGTTCTTC. The V call is TRBV2, the J call TRBJ2-1; TRBD2 agrees at 7 bases. Losses at the gene ends were 7 bases for V and 0 bases for J; bases not matched to a gene: 9. CDR1 and CDR2 from the germline V gene are SNHLY and FYNNEI. The CDR3 has 16 residues.

This clonotype showed up just a few times. V and J are TRBV28 and TRBJ2-7, with D tentatively TRBD1 or TRBD2 (5 bases each). Trimming pared 6 bases from V and 0 bases from J, leaving 18 bases between. CDR3 size: 16 residues. CDR1 MDHEN and CDR2 SYDVKM come from the germline V gene. The CDR3 reads CASSVPLGTYSYEQYF. CDR3 DNA: TGTGCCAGCAGCGTCCCACTGGGGACCTACTCCTACGAGCAGTACTTC.

This clonotype was observed a few times. The V and J genes are TRBV20-1 and TRBJ2-2; tentatively, D is TRBD1 or TRBD2 (5 bases each). V lost 0 bases to trimming and J lost 5 bases, with 13 bases between them. The CDR3 is made up of 15 amino acids. CDR1 is DFQATT, CDR2 SNEGSKA, per germline (reference sequence). The DNA for the CDR3 is TGCAGTGCTAGAGATCTGGGGGAATGGACCGGGGAGCTGTTTTTT. It translates to CSARDLGEWTGELFF.

The chain carries TRBV4-2 and TRBJ1-1, with D perhaps matching TRBD1 (5 bases). V was trimmed by 3 bases and J by 0 bases, leaving 8 bases between them. Per germline, CDR1 LGHNA and CDR2 YNFKEQ. This CDR3 has 14 residues. CDR3 DNA sequence: TGTGCCAGCAGCCATCCAGGGATGAACACTGAAGCTTTCTTT. It is translated as CASSHPGMNTEAFF.

This clonotype was picked up many times. The V and J genes are TRBV20-1 and TRBJ2-1, with 7 bases identical to TRBD2. The CDR3 loop spans 13 amino acids. Germline values: CDR1 DFQATT, CDR2 SNEGSKA (reference sequence). Trimming removed 5 bases from V and 3 bases from J; junction bases left unmatched: 4. CDR3 loop: CSASRGGYNEQFF. CDR3 DNA sequence: TGCAGTGCTTCTCGCGGGGGCTACAATGAGCAGTTCTTC.

This clonotype appeared a few times. The chain has TRBV25-1 and TRBJ2-7; 10 nucleotides match TRBD2. This CDR3 is built from 15 residues. CDR1 is MGHDK, CDR2 SYGVNS, per germline. J gave up 4 bases and V 1 base, and 4 bases lay outside the gene matches. For the CDR3, the DNA is TGTGCCAGCAGTGAATGGAGCGGGAGGGGGTACGAGCAGTACTTC. It translates to CASSEWSGRGYEQYF.

The chain carries TRBV7-6 and TRBJ1-5; D perhaps matches TRBD1 (5 bases). Trimming took 2 bases from V and 4 from J, leaving 9 bases between them. CDR1 and CDR2 from the germline V gene are SGHVS and FNYEAQ. This CDR3 comprises 14 residues. The CDR3 protein is CASSLWSGNQPQHF. DNA for the CDR3: TGTGCCAGCAGCTTATGGTCAGGGAATCAGCCCCAGCATTTT.